This T cell receptor beta chain was obtained from a study of OX40 agonist ivuxolimab in advanced cancers. Study at large: Patients treated during dose escalation were battling hepatocellular carcinoma, melanoma, renal cell or head and neck cancer. General study points: Clonal expansion was seen in CD4+ and CD8+ blood T cells by week 6 at 0.1 to 3.0 mg/kg. Nonresponders included some who also had low normalized T-cell clonal expansion.

Note on this clone: The antigen remains unidentified.

TCRdb's copy holds only in-frame clones and misses some; the assay was immunoSEQ multiplex PCR. Found here are 70,000 to 95,000 clones, about nine tenths of them singletons; the top ten hold roughly 6.9%. This receptor was taken from an adult with an advanced solid tumor such as melanoma, head and neck, liver or kidney cancer. The source was CD4+ or CD8+ T cells sorted from blood, collected in a trial of the OX40 agonist ivuxolimab.

This CDR3 is CASSLDGSTEAFF. CDR3 nucleotide sequence: TGTGCCAGCAGCTTGGACGGCTCCACTGAAGCTTTCTTT. V gene TRBV7-3 combines with J gene TRBJ1-1; D not certain. Trimming removed 3 bases from V and 4 bases from J, with 9 bases in between. Germline CDR1 is SGHTA and CDR2 is FQGTGA. This CDR3 is built from 13 residues.